The source of this T cell receptor beta chain is a study of long-term antiretroviral therapy in people with HIV. General study findings and limits: Pre-ART expanded TRB clones stayed dominant throughout, though often decreasing after ART.

As regards this clone: Its antigen is unidentified.

Germline-derived CDR1 and CDR2 are SGHRS and YFSETQ. V shed 0 bases and J 5 bases; nucleotides not matched to a gene: 10. The CDR3 contains 17 residues. Each HIV-infected participant was given treatment in the United States. Survey-level immunoSEQ v3.0 assays were run. Per-sample TRB depth target: about 35,000-55,000 T-cell genomes. The method was immunoSEQ multiplex PCR; TCRdb's version includes in-frame clones alone and lacks a portion of them. The data contain over 15,000 clones, just over 90% of them singletons. The V call is TRBV5-1, the J call TRBJ2-3, with 9 bases fitting TRBD1. The sequencing used unsorted PBMCs, collected 0.6 years after starting antiretroviral therapy. This clonotype originated in a woman aged 40 to 50 with HIV. The CDR3 spells CASSLEGQGRLIDTQYF. Written as DNA, the CDR3 is TGCGCCAGCAGCTTGGAAGGACAGGGGCGATTAATAGATACGCAGTATTTT.